One sample yielded the 23 T cell receptor beta chains listed below, sequenced in a study of cytomegalovirus exposure and HLA in healthy donors. Primers: 60 Vbeta forward and 13 Jbeta reverse. Produced via immunoSEQ multiplex PCR; TCRdb's table is partial and in-frame only. The sample has about 200,000 clones, approximately 82% seen once; the top ten hold 0.63%. Material: PBMCs. These receptor sequences come from a man in his late teens or twenties in good health and CMV-seronegative.

The chain couples TRBV7-9 to TRBJ1-2; 7 bases match TRBD1. Germline trimming cut 0 bases from V and 1 base from J; bases unmatched to any gene: 2. The CDR3 loop spans 15 amino acids. Germline lookup yields CDR1 SEHNR and CDR2 FQNEAQ (reference sequence). The CDR3 DNA is TGTGCCAGCAGCTTAGCCGGGACAGTTAACTATGGCTACACCTTC. The encoded protein is CASSLAGTVNYGYTF.

The chain combines TRBV5-4 with TRBJ2-7; D gene ambiguous. This CDR3 is built from 12 residues. The V and J ends lost 4 bases and 1 base respectively, with 6 bases between them. CDR1 and CDR2 (germline): SGHNT, YYREEE (reference sequence). The CDR3: CASSDKSYEQYF. In DNA form, the CDR3 reads TGTGCCAGCAGCGACAAGTCCTACGAGCAGTACTTC.

The chain has TRBV6-5 and TRBJ1-6; no firm D call. CDR1 and CDR2 from the germline V gene are MNHEY and SVGAGI. This CDR3 is built from 14 residues. The V and J ends lost 0 bases and 8 bases respectively, with 8 bases between them. The CDR3 sequence is CASSYSIVDSPLHF. Written as DNA, the CDR3 is TGTGCCAGCAGTTACTCGATAGTGGATTCACCCCTCCACTTT.

The V gene is TRBV5-1, the J gene TRBJ1-3; the D is unclear. Per germline, CDR1 SGHRS and CDR2 YFSETQ. V was shortened by 0 bases and J by 0 bases, with 4 bases between the two germline ends. This CDR3 is 14 amino acids long. This CDR3 reads CASSLASSGNTIYF. The CDR3 DNA reads as TGCGCCAGCAGCTTGGCCAGCTCTGGAAACACCATATATTTT.

CDR3 sequence (DNA): TGCGCCAGCAGCCACTGGGAGGGGGGCGGGGAGCTGTTTTTT. Translating gives CASSHWEGGGELFF. The genes are TRBV4-1 and TRBJ2-2; weak D call: TRBD2 (7 bases). CDR1 is MGHRA, CDR2 YSYEKL, per germline. V lost 3 bases, J lost 7 bases, and 12 bases lay in between. The CDR3 is 14 amino acids.

This chain uses TRBV6-5 with TRBJ1-6; D is unclear. CDR1 is MNHEY, CDR2 SVGAGI, per germline. V shed 6 bases and J shed 5 bases, with 14 bases lying between them. This CDR3 is built from 15 residues. The CDR3 DNA reads TGTGCCAGCAGCCAAACGGCGGTGGATAATTCACCCCTCCACTTT. It encodes CASSQTAVDNSPLHF.

CDR3 region: CASSGGLAHQETQYF. CDR3 in DNA: TGTGCCAGCAGCGGGGGACTAGCGCACCAAGAGACCCAGTACTTC. The rearrangement joins TRBV7-2 to TRBJ2-5; TRBD2 matches 10 bases. The V gene end was trimmed by 5 bases and the J gene end by 0 bases; junction bases not matched to a gene: 3. The CDR3 length is 15 residues. Germline V gives CDR1 SGHTA, CDR2 FQGNSA.

The V and J genes are TRBV19 and TRBJ1-1; maybe TRBD1 (5 bases). Germline values: CDR1 LNHDA, CDR2 SQIVND (reference sequence). V was cut by 2 bases and J by 7 bases, with 11 bases left in between. CDR3 length equals 13 residues. CDR3 amino acids: CASSIIYGGEAFF. CDR3 bases: TGTGCCAGTAGTATAATATACGGGGGTGAAGCTTTCTTT.

This rearrangement joins TRBV15 to TRBJ2-7, with a tentative D call TRBD2 (6 bases). Looked up from germline, CDR1 is LNHNV and CDR2 is YYDKDF (reference sequence). There are 16 residues in the CDR3. V lost 0 bases to trimming and J lost 2 bases, with 14 bases between them. CDR3 loop: CATSRDLRRDPYEQYF. Written as DNA, the CDR3 is TGTGCCACCAGCAGAGATTTAAGGCGGGACCCCTACGAGCAGTACTTC. Based on the CDR3 plus reference TRBV15 and TRBJ2-7, the full variable domain is DAMVIQNPRYQVTQFGKPVTLSCSQTLNHNVMYWYQQKSSQAPKLLFHYYDKDFNNEADTPDNFQSRRPNTSFCFLDIRSPGLGDTAMYLCATSRDLRRDPYEQYFGPGTRLTVT.

The rearrangement joins TRBV29-1 to TRBJ2-5; 7 bases match TRBD2. The germline V gene has CDR1 SQVTM and CDR2 ANQGSEA. Unmatched junction bases numbered 6, after V lost 6 bases and J lost 5 bases. The CDR3 spans 12 residues. The CDR3 region has the DNA TGCAGCGTGGGGGGGGGAAGTGAGACCCAGTACTTC. It encodes CSVGGGSETQYF.

J is TRBJ2-7 and V is TRBV2; 15 bases map to TRBD2. The CDR3 totals 15 residues. Trimming took 6 bases from V and 3 from J; bases not matched to a gene: 3. Germline V gene lookup returns CDR1 SNHLY and CDR2 FYNNEI. Here the CDR3 reads CASSGLAGGGYEQYF. The CDR3 nucleotides are TGTGCCAGCAGCGGACTAGCGGGAGGGGGCTACGAGCAGTACTTC. Supplemented by reference TRBV2 and TRBJ2-7, the full variable domain reads EPEVTQTPSHQVTQMGQEVILRCVPISNHLYFYWYRQILGQKVEFLVSFYNNEISEKSEIFDDQFSVERPDGSNFTLKIRSTKLEDSAMYFCASSGLAGGGYEQYFGPGTRLTVT.

The chain has TRBV6-5 and TRBJ2-5; 7 bases fit TRBD2. V gave up 2 bases and J gave up 10 bases; unmatched junction bases: 1. Germline V lookup: CDR1 MNHEY, CDR2 SVGAGI. The CDR3 consists of 11 residues. The CDR3 region has the DNA TGTGCCAGCAGTTACGCGGGGGTCCAGTACTTC. It yields the protein CASSYAGVQYF.

J is TRBJ1-2 and V is TRBV28, with 7 nucleotides matching TRBD1. There are 13 residues in the CDR3. V trimming: 6 bases; J trimming: 2 bases; junction bases outside the gene matches: 3. The germline gives CDR1 MDHEN, CDR2 SYDVKM. Here the CDR3 reads CASRKGQNYGYTF. The CDR3 nucleotides read TGTGCCAGCAGAAAGGGACAGAACTATGGCTACACCTTC.

The chain joins TRBV28 to TRBJ1-1, with D possibly matching TRBD1 (6 bases). Trimming took off 3 bases at V and 0 bases at J, with 23 bases between the two ends. The CDR3 has 19 amino acids. Looked up from germline, CDR1 is MDHEN and CDR2 is SYDVKM. The CDR3 region is CASSFSLLQGVSLNTEAFF. The CDR3 nucleotides are TGTGCCAGCAGTTTTTCCCTACTACAGGGTGTATCCTTGAACACTGAAGCTTTCTTT.

The chain joins TRBV28 to TRBJ2-7, with D perhaps matching TRBD1 (5 bases). Germline assignment: CDR1 MDHEN and CDR2 SYDVKM. V lost 5 bases to trimming and J lost 3 bases, with 8 bases between them. CDR3 length: 12 residues. DNA for the CDR3: TGTGCCAGCAGTCCCAGGGTCTACGAGCAGTACTTC. Its protein product is CASSPRVYEQYF.

The chain uses TRBV7-9 and TRBJ1-4, with 8 bases lining up with TRBD1. Per the germline V gene, CDR1 is SEHNR and CDR2 is FQNEAQ (reference sequence). After removal of 5 bases from V and 0 bases from J, the junction contained 8 bases not matched to a gene. The CDR3 runs 17 residues. DNA of the CDR3: TGTGCCAGCAGCCTGCGACAGGGGTACCCAACTAATGAAAAACTGTTTTTT. Translation gives CASSLRQGYPTNEKLFF.

With respect to this clone: The germline gene is not matched at one end of the junction; a read error may be the cause. The rearrangement links TRBV7-9 to TRBJ2-1, with TRBD1 matching over 8 bases. The CDR3 has 16 residues. Germline V lookup: CDR1 SEHNR, CDR2 FQNEAQ (reference sequence). Here the CDR3 DNA reads TGTTCCAGCAGCTCTGGGGGGACAGGCTCCTACAATGAGCAGTTCTTC. Its protein is CSSSSGGTGSYNEQFF.

This chain links TRBV28 with TRBJ2-1; possibly TRBD1 for D (6 bases). The CDR3 loop spans 16 amino acids. V gave up 4 bases and J gave up 7 bases, with 20 bases separating them. Germline CDR1 reads MDHEN; CDR2 reads SYDVKM. CDR3 loop: CASSSYDAYQGNEQFF. As DNA, the CDR3 is TGTGCCAGCAGTTCGTACGACGCCTACCAGGGGAATGAGCAGTTCTTC.

The chain combines TRBV7-8 with TRBJ2-7; D might be TRBD2 (6 bases). The germline CDR1 and CDR2 sequences are SGHVS and FQNEAQ. The V end was cut by 2 bases, the J end by 6 bases, with 11 bases between. The CDR3 is 13 residues long. DNA for the CDR3: TGTGCCAGCAGCTTATTGGTGGGGGGCGAGCAGTACTTC. Translated, it gives CASSLLVGGEQYF.

In its sample, this clone was seen a few times. The chain employs TRBV7-8 and TRBJ2-7; weak D call: TRBD1 (5 bases). V was pared by 0 bases and J by 2 bases, with 14 bases between. Looked up from germline, CDR1 is SGHVS and CDR2 is FQNEAQ. The CDR3 length is 16 residues. The DNA for the CDR3 is TGTGCCAGCAGCTTAGCGCAAATAGGGGCAACCTACGAGCAGTACTTC. This gives the protein CASSLAQIGATYEQYF.

V is TRBV9 and J is TRBJ1-4; the match to TRBD1 covers 10 bases. The V segment lost 3 bases and the J segment 5 bases; nucleotides outside the gene matches: 7. In germline, CDR1 is SGDLS, CDR2 YYNGEE. The CDR3 is made up of 16 amino acids. For the CDR3, the DNA is TGTGCCAGCAGCGACGGGACAGGGGAAAGGAATGAAAAACTGTTTTTT. It specifies CASSDGTGERNEKLFF.

The chain employs TRBV27 and TRBJ2-3; 8 bases align to TRBD2. CDR3 length: 16 residues. From germline, CDR1 is MNHEY and CDR2 SMNVEV (reference sequence). V was clipped by 7 bases and J by 2 bases; unmatched bases: 11. The CDR3 DNA follows: TGTGCCAGCAAATTATTGAGCGGGAGAGCCACAGATACGCAGTATTTT. Translation gives CASKLLSGRATDTQYF.

The rearrangement joins TRBV2 to TRBJ1-5; TRBD1 matches at 9 bases. V lost 4 bases to trimming and J lost 1 base; unmatched junction nucleotides: 2. CDR1 is SNHLY, CDR2 FYNNEI, per germline. The CDR3 contains 15 residues. The CDR3 DNA sequence: TGTGCCAGCAGTGGACAGGGGGGCAGCAATCAGCCCCAGCATTTT. Translation: CASSGQGGSNQPQHF.